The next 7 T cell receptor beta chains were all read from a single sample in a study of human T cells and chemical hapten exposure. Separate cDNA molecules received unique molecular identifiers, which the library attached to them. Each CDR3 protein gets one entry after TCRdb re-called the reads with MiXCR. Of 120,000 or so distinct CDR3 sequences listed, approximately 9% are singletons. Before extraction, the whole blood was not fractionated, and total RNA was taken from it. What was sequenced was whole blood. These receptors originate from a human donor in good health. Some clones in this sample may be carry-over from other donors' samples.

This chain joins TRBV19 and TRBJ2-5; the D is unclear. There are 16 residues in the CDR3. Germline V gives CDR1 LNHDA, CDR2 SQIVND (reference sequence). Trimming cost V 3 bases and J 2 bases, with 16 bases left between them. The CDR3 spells CASSIGVRQVQETQYF. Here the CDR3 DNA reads TGTGCCAGTAGTATTGGGGTTCGGCAAGTACAAGAGACCCAGTACTTC.

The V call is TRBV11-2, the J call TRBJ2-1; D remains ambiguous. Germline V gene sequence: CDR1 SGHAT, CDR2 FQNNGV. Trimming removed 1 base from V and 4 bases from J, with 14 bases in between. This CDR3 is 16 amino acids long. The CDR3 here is CASSLAGGPEYNEQFF. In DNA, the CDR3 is TGTGCCAGCAGCTTAGCCGGCGGTCCGGAGTACAATGAGCAGTTCTTC.

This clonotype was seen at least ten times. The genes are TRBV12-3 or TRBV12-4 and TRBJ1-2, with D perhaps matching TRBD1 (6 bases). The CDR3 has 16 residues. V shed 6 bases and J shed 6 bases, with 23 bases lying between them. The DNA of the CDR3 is TGTGCCAGCAGATCGAGCAGGGGTCGGGTGCCCGATGGCTACACCTTC. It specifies CASRSSRGRVPDGYTF.

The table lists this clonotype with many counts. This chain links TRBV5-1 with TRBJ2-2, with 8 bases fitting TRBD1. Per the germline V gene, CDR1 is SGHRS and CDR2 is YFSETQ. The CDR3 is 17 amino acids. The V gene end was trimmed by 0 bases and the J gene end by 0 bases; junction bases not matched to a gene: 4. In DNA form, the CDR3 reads TGCGCCAGCAGCTTGGACAGGGGGTTGGCGAACACCGGGGAGCTGTTTTTT. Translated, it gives CASSLDRGLANTGELFF. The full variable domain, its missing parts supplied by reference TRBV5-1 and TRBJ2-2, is KAGVTQTPRYLIKTRGQQVTLSCSPISGHRSVSWYQQTPGQGLQFLFEYFSETQRNKGNFPGRFSGRQFSNSRSEMNVSTLELGDSALYLCASSLDRGLANTGELFFGEGSRLTVL.

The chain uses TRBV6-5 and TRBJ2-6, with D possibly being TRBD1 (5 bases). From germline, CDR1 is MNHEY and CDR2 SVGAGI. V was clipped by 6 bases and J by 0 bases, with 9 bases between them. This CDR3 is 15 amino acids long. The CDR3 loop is CASRTDLSGANVLTF. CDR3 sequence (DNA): TGTGCCAGCAGGACAGACCTCTCTGGGGCCAACGTCCTGACTTTC.

The CDR3 DNA follows: TGTGCCAGCAGCTTGGAGTGGGCGGACACGTACAATGAGCAGTTCTTC. This gives the protein CASSLEWADTYNEQFF. J is TRBJ2-1 and V is TRBV5-4; perhaps TRBD1 as D (5 bases). CDR1 SGHNT and CDR2 YYREEE come from the germline V gene (reference sequence). The CDR3 is made up of 16 amino acids. Trimming cost V 0 bases and J 4 bases, with 14 bases left between them.

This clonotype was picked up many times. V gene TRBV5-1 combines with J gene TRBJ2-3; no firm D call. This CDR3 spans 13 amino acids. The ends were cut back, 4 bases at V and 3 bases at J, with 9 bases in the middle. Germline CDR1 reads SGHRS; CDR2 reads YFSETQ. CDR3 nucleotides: TGCGCCAGCAGCCCCCAATTGACAGATACGCAGTATTTT. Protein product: CASSPQLTDTQYF. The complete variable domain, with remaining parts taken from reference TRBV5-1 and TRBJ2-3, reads KAGVTQTPRYLIKTRGQQVTLSCSPISGHRSVSWYQQTPGQGLQFLFEYFSETQRNKGNFPGRFSGRQFSNSRSEMNVSTLELGDSALYLCASSPQLTDTQYFGPGTRLTVL.